This TCR beta chain stems from a study of T-cell memory formation after mild COVID-19. Study results and limitations: Contracting CD4+ clones lay largely in CM and EM, with CD8+ ones residing in EMRA.

As regards this clonotype: What it recognizes is unknown.

The CDR3 extends over 15 amino acids. Germline V gives CDR1 SEHNR, CDR2 FQNEAQ (reference sequence). V was trimmed by 3 bases and J by 3 bases, leaving 12 bases between them. TCRdb fed the 5' RACE reads into MiXCR, producing one record per CDR3 protein. This sample has 85,000 to 130,000 distinct CDR3 sequences, with roughly 11% found just once. V and J are TRBV7-9 and TRBJ2-1, with D uncertain. The sample comprised PBMCs or a T cell subset sorted from them (not recorded which). This receptor was taken from a man between 18 and 35 years old who had mild COVID-19 (a few samples of this study predate the infection). Cell type and time point are not known. The CDR3 region is CASSFASRYYNEQFF. CDR3 bases: TGTGCCAGCAGCTTCGCGTCGAGGTACTACAATGAGCAGTTCTTC.